Each of the 25 T cell receptor beta chains below was sequenced from the same sample in a study of shared clonotypes between healthy human individuals. Only in-frame clones appear in the TCRdb table, and some are missing; sequencing was by immunoSEQ multiplex PCR. The sample includes about 380,000 clones, 96% of them seen just once. Sequenced sample: memory CD8+ T cells sorted from blood. The subset here: CD45RO+ cells pooled with CCR7-negative TemRA cells. Receptor source: a man under 40 in good health.

V usage is TRBV9 and J usage is TRBJ2-1; D perhaps matches TRBD2 (5 bases). The CDR3 is 14 residues long. The V end was cut by 4 bases, the J end by 4 bases, with 12 bases between. Germline V CDR1 and CDR2: SGDLS, YYNGEE. The CDR3 sequence: CASSPVEGYNEQFF. Written as DNA, the CDR3 is TGTGCCAGCAGCCCTGTAGAGGGATACAATGAGCAGTTCTTC.

The V call is TRBV5-4, the J call TRBJ2-7, with 11 bases matching TRBD2. CDR3 length: 14 residues. Germline V lookup: CDR1 SGHNT, CDR2 YYREEE (reference sequence). The trim removed 4 bases at V and 6 bases at J, leaving 6 bases unmatched. This CDR3 is CASSLLAGEGEQYF. The CDR3 DNA sequence: TGTGCCAGCAGCCTACTAGCGGGAGAAGGCGAGCAGTACTTC.

The rearrangement links TRBV19 to TRBJ2-7, with D maybe TRBD1 (6 bases). The germline gives CDR1 LNHDA, CDR2 SQIVND (reference sequence). This CDR3 is 16 amino acids long. V gave up 0 bases and J gave up 2 bases, with 14 bases separating them. CDR3 bases: TGTGCCAGTAGTATAGATCGGAAGGGACACACCTACGAGCAGTACTTC. It translates to CASSIDRKGHTYEQYF.

This rearrangement joins TRBV9 to TRBJ1-2; D unclear. The CDR3 runs 14 residues. Deletions cut 0 bases from V and 4 bases from J, with 10 bases between. The germline V gene has CDR1 SGDLS and CDR2 YYNGEE. The CDR3 reads CASSVVDGGYGYTF. The CDR3 nucleotides read TGTGCCAGCAGCGTAGTGGACGGCGGCTATGGCTACACCTTC.

The gene calls are TRBV10-3 and TRBJ2-7, with D unresolved. This CDR3 has 13 amino acids. Trimming took off 2 bases at V and 7 bases at J, with 12 bases between the two ends. Germline CDR1 reads ENHRY; CDR2 reads SYGVKD. The CDR3: CAISEGRANEQYF. CDR3 nucleotides: TGTGCCATCAGTGAGGGAAGGGCCAATGAGCAGTACTTC.

V and J are TRBV28 and TRBJ1-5; D is unclear. Trimming removed 6 bases from V and 3 bases from J, with 9 bases in between. Germline lookup yields CDR1 MDHEN and CDR2 SYDVKM. The CDR3 runs to 13 residues. Here the CDR3 DNA reads TGTGCCAGCAGGACCCGGGACAATCAGCCCCAGCATTTT. It is translated as CASRTRDNQPQHF.

The gene calls are TRBV5-4 and TRBJ2-7; TRBD1 agrees at 9 bases. The J segment lost 3 bases and the V segment lost 4 bases, leaving 5 bases of the junction unmatched. Germline V gives CDR1 SGHNT, CDR2 YYREEE (reference sequence). The CDR3 is made up of 14 amino acids. DNA of the CDR3: TGTGCCAGCAGCGATCCGGGACAGGGCTACGAGCAGTACTTC. This translates into CASSDPGQGYEQYF. Combining the CDR3 with reference TRBV5-4 and TRBJ2-7 gives the whole variable domain ETGVTQSPTHLIKTRGQQVTLRCSSQSGHNTVSWYQQALGQGPQFIFQYYREEENGRGNFPPRFSGLQFPNYSSELNVNALELDDSALYLCASSDPGQGYEQYFGPGTRLTVT.

DNA of the CDR3: TGTGCCCCGGACAAATACGAGCAGTACTTC. This sequence encodes CAPDKYEQYF. The J gene is TRBJ2-7, the V gene TRBV19, with D tentatively TRBD1 (5 bases). This CDR3 spans 10 amino acids. The V gene lost 11 bases and the J gene lost 4 bases, with 9 bases spanning the gap. The germline V gene encodes CDR1 LNHDA and CDR2 SQIVND (reference sequence).

The V gene is TRBV30, the J gene TRBJ2-6, with TRBD1 matching over 7 bases. After removal of 5 bases from V and 0 bases from J, the junction contained 4 bases not matched to a gene. Germline V gene sequence: CDR1 GTSNPN, CDR2 SVGIG (reference sequence). The CDR3 spans 15 residues. The CDR3, as DNA: TGTGCCTGGGGACAGGCTTTCTCTGGGGCCAACGTCCTGACTTTC. This translates into CAWGQAFSGANVLTF.

The rearrangement joins TRBV29-1 to TRBJ2-2, with D maybe TRBD1 (6 bases). The V gene's germline CDR1 is SQVTM and CDR2 ANQGSEA. CDR3 size: 14 residues. Trimming pared 2 bases from V and 6 bases from J, leaving 13 bases between. DNA for the CDR3: TGCAGCGTTGAACTAAGGGCAGGGGCCGGGGAGCTGTTTTTT. Translated, it gives CSVELRAGAGELFF.

This clone was observed a few times. This chain joins TRBV5-8 and TRBJ1-2; TRBD1 aligns across 7 bases. V dropped 4 bases and J dropped 2; count of bases not matched to a gene: 11. This CDR3 is 16 amino acids long. CDR1 is SGHTS, CDR2 YDEGEE, per germline. For the CDR3, the DNA is TGTGCCAGCAGCCCCGACAGGGACGAAGGGAACTATGGCTACACCTTC. It translates to CASSPDRDEGNYGYTF. Variable domain in full (rest from reference TRBV5-8 and TRBJ1-2): EAGVTQSPTHLIKTRGQQATLRCSPISGHTSVYWYQQALGLGLQFLLWYDEGEERNRGNFPPRFSGRQFPNYSSELNVNALELEDSALYLCASSPDRDEGNYGYTFGSGTRLTVV.

The chain recombines TRBV6-5 with TRBJ1-4; no clear D gene. Germline assignment: CDR1 MNHEY and CDR2 SVGAGI. The V gene lost 5 bases and the J gene lost 3 bases, with 13 bases spanning the gap. The CDR3 runs to 15 residues. In nucleotides, the CDR3 is TGTGCCAGCAGTCTTCGTTTCGGAGCTAATGAAAAACTGTTTTTT. It yields the protein CASSLRFGANEKLFF.

The chain has TRBV4-2 and TRBJ2-7, with TRBD2 identical over 10 bases. CDR1 is LGHNA, CDR2 YNFKEQ, per germline. V was pared by 0 bases and J by 7 bases, with 15 bases of the junction left unmatched. The CDR3 sequence is 18 residues long. The CDR3 DNA sequence: TGTGCCAGCAGCCAAGATAGTGTCCCGGGACTAGCGAGGAATGAGCAGTACTTC. Amino acids: CASSQDSVPGLARNEQYF.

J is TRBJ2-2 and V is TRBV7-2; D is perhaps TRBD2 (6 bases). The germline V and J ends were trimmed by 2 bases and 3 bases, with 10 bases remaining between them. Germline CDR1 is SGHTA and CDR2 is FQGNSA. CDR3 length equals 15 residues. The CDR3: CASSLRTTYTGELFF. In DNA form, the CDR3 reads TGTGCCAGCAGCTTACGGACTACCTACACCGGGGAGCTGTTTTTT.

The chain recombines TRBV28 with TRBJ2-1; 10 bases align to TRBD2. This CDR3 is 14 amino acids long. V was clipped by 2 bases and J by 6 bases; unmatched bases: 1. CDR1 is MDHEN and CDR2 is SYDVKM in the germline V gene. CDR3 sequence: CASSLTSGTNEQFF. The CDR3 nucleotides are TGTGCCAGCAGTTTAACTAGCGGGACCAATGAGCAGTTCTTC.

J is TRBJ2-1 and V is TRBV11-2, with D unclear. The CDR3 runs to 16 residues. Germline values: CDR1 SGHAT, CDR2 FQNNGV. Trimming removed 1 base from V and 3 bases from J, with 13 bases in between. CDR3 DNA sequence: TGTGCCAGCAGCTTAGGACCAGCAAGGAGCTACAATGAGCAGTTCTTC. This sequence encodes CASSLGPARSYNEQFF.

The V call is TRBV7-2, the J call TRBJ1-2, with D possibly TRBD1 on 5 matching bases. Germline loops: CDR1 SGHTA, CDR2 FQGNSA. V lost 5 bases and J lost 3, with 13 bases in between. The CDR3 consists of 14 residues. CDR3 in amino acids: CASSGNQGYYGYTF. The CDR3 nucleotides read TGTGCCAGCAGCGGCAATCAGGGATACTATGGCTACACCTTC. The variable domain in full, with the rest retrieved from reference TRBV7-2 and TRBJ1-2, is GAGVSQSPSNKVTEKGKDVELRCDPISGHTALYWYRQSLGQGLEFLIYFQGNSAPDKSGLPSDRFSAERTGGSVSTLTIQRTQQEDSAVYLCASSGNQGYYGYTFGSGTRLTVV.

This chain joins TRBV11-2 and TRBJ1-1; possible D gene TRBD1, 5 bases. This CDR3 region has 15 residues. V was pared by 0 bases and J by 5 bases, with 13 bases between. Germline V gives CDR1 SGHAT, CDR2 FQNNGV. The CDR3 bases are TGTGCCAGCAGCTTAGAAGCAGGGCGCAGTACTGAAGCTTTCTTT. The encoded protein is CASSLEAGRSTEAFF.

Note on this clone: The junction and the germline gene differ at one end; a read error may be behind it. The CDR3 DNA is TGCAGTGCTAGTAGTGTAGCCGTACTCGTTTTT. This encodes CSASSVAVLVF. The genes are TRBV20-1 and TRBJ1-4; D remains ambiguous. This CDR3 spans 11 amino acids. The germline CDR1 and CDR2 sequences are DFQATT and SNEGSKA (reference sequence).

The rearrangement uses TRBV27 and TRBJ2-4; 7 bases are shared with TRBD2. The CDR3 covers 14 residues. Looked up from germline, CDR1 is MNHEY and CDR2 is SMNVEV (reference sequence). V shed 6 bases, J shed 7 bases, and the junction held 9 bases outside the gene matches. CDR3 bases: TGTGCCAGCAGGGCGGGAGCGTTGAACAACATTCAGTACTTC. Its translation: CASRAGALNNIQYF.

The rearrangement joins TRBV6-1 to TRBJ1-1; D unresolved. The ends were cut back, 1 base at V and 2 bases at J, with 17 bases in the middle. There are 17 residues in the CDR3. Looked up from germline, CDR1 is MNHNS and CDR2 is SASEGT. This CDR3 reads CASSEEEDRILNTEAFF. CDR3 coding DNA: TGTGCCAGCAGTGAAGAGGAGGATCGGATCCTAAACACTGAAGCTTTCTTT.

The J gene is TRBJ1-5, the V gene TRBV21-1; TRBD1 was called by the table and not checked on the DNA. TRBV21-1 is deemed a pseudogene. The CDR3 totals 12 residues. This CDR3 is CASSPHNQPQHF. CDR3 in DNA: TGTGCCAGCAGCCCCCACAATCAGCCCCAGCATTTT.

The chain uses TRBV28 and TRBJ1-3; D is undetermined. Per germline, CDR1 MDHEN and CDR2 SYDVKM. The CDR3 covers 14 residues. V was shortened by 3 bases and J by 2 bases, with 8 bases between the two germline ends. CDR3 in amino acids: CASSLPGTGNTIYF. The CDR3 DNA reads as TGTGCCAGCAGTTTGCCGGGGACTGGAAACACCATATATTTT.

The gene calls are TRBV19 and TRBJ1-1, with D maybe TRBD1 (6 bases). Trimming took off 5 bases at V and 3 bases at J, with 10 bases between the two ends. Germline V CDR1 and CDR2: LNHDA, SQIVND (reference sequence). This CDR3 comprises 13 residues. CDR3 nucleotides: TGTGCCAGTAGTTCCAGGGGATACACTGAAGCTTTCTTT. Translated, it gives CASSSRGYTEAFF.

J is TRBJ2-7 and V is TRBV10-3; 11 bases are a match to TRBD2. V lost 11 bases to trimming and J lost 2 bases; unmatched junction nucleotides: 8. The V gene's germline CDR1 is ENHRY and CDR2 SYGVKD. There are 14 residues in the CDR3. The CDR3 loop reads CALRTSGPTYEQYF. CDR3 in DNA: TGTGCCCTTAGGACTAGCGGGCCAACCTACGAGCAGTACTTC.